These 23 T cell receptor beta chains were all obtained from the same sample, sequenced in a study of cytomegalovirus exposure and HLA in healthy donors. Sequencing was performed with immunoSEQ multiplex PCR; in TCRdb, only in-frame clones are kept and a portion is missing. The sample shows around 150,000 clones, around nine tenths of them seen only once. Sequences were obtained from PBMCs. These TCRs come from a young man in good health and CMV-seronegative.

The chain is built from TRBV28 and TRBJ2-3; 7 nucleotides line up with TRBD2. The CDR3 runs 15 residues. Unmatched junction bases numbered 7, after V lost 6 bases and J lost 1 base. CDR1 MDHEN and CDR2 SYDVKM come from the germline V gene. The CDR3 DNA sequence: TGTGCCAGCAGGACCTCGGCGGGGGGCACAGATACGCAGTATTTT. This encodes CASRTSAGGTDTQYF.

V and J are TRBV4-1 and TRBJ1-5; 8 nucleotides match TRBD1. Germline trimming cut 0 bases from V and 2 bases from J; bases unmatched to any gene: 3. Germline CDR1 reads MGHRA; CDR2 reads YSYEKL. The CDR3 length is 16 residues. CDR3 loop: CASSQDGRGRNQPQHF. The CDR3 DNA reads TGCGCCAGCAGCCAAGATGGCAGGGGGCGCAATCAGCCCCAGCATTTT.

V gene TRBV27 combines with J gene TRBJ2-7, with 14 bases matching TRBD2. The junction had 6 bases not matched to a gene; V was cut back by 5 bases and J by 6 bases. The CDR3 length is 15 residues. Germline CDR1 and CDR2: MNHEY and SMNVEV (reference sequence). CDR3 sequence: CASSDGTSGSGEQYF. The CDR3 bases are TGTGCCAGCAGTGACGGGACTAGCGGGAGTGGCGAGCAGTACTTC.

This sequence joins TRBV29-1 and TRBJ1-1; a weak D match, TRBD1 (5 bases). CDR3 length: 11 amino acids. Germline CDR1 is SQVTM and CDR2 is ANQGSEA. Trimming pared 5 bases from V and 7 bases from J, leaving 11 bases between. In nucleotides, the CDR3 is TGCAGCGTTCCTGTAGGGGATGAAGCTTTCTTT. This gives the protein CSVPVGDEAFF.

This sequence joins TRBV5-1 and TRBJ1-4; no reliable D call. CDR1 SGHRS and CDR2 YFSETQ come from the germline V gene. V dropped 2 bases and J dropped 8 bases, with 10 bases sitting between them. This CDR3 region has 13 residues. CDR3 residues: CASSLLGGEKLFF. The CDR3 nucleotides are TGCGCCAGCAGCTTATTAGGCGGGGAAAAACTGTTTTTT.

The chain recombines TRBV27 with TRBJ1-4; TRBD1 might be the D (6 bases). The ends were cut back, 7 bases at V and 8 bases at J, with 17 bases in the middle. The CDR3 contains 14 residues. Germline CDR1 MNHEY, CDR2 SMNVEV (reference sequence). For the CDR3, the DNA is TGTGCCAGCACCCAACCAGGGGAGGGGGAAAAACTGTTTTTT. This translates into CASTQPGEGEKLFF.

The rearrangement joins TRBV19 to TRBJ2-3, with 7 bases lining up with TRBD2. With 2 bases clipped from V and 4 bases from J, the junction kept 6 bases outside the gene matches. Germline loops: CDR1 LNHDA, CDR2 SQIVND (reference sequence). The CDR3 covers 15 residues. The CDR3, as DNA: TGTGCCAGTAGTATACGGGGGAGGGATGCAGATACGCAGTATTTT. Translating it yields CASSIRGRDADTQYF.

The chain is built from TRBV7-6 and TRBJ2-7, with D possibly TRBD2 on 6 matching bases. CDR1 is SGHVS and CDR2 is FNYEAQ in the germline V gene. Trimming took off 4 bases at V and 2 bases at J, with 9 bases between the two ends. The CDR3 length is 13 residues. The CDR3 sequence is CASSSGLTYEQYV. In nucleotides, the CDR3 is TGTGCCAGCAGCTCCGGACTAACCTACGAGCAGTACGTC.

The J gene is TRBJ2-3, the V gene TRBV6-5, with 9 nucleotides matching TRBD2. Germline loops: CDR1 MNHEY, CDR2 SVGAGI. J gave up 5 bases and V 2 bases, and 5 bases lay outside the gene matches. This CDR3 region has 15 residues. In DNA form, the CDR3 reads TGTGCCAGCAGTTACGCGGGGGGGCCTATAGATACGCAGTATTTT. Encoded protein: CASSYAGGPIDTQYF.

This chain joins TRBV27 and TRBJ2-5; weak D call: TRBD1 (5 bases). Germline values: CDR1 MNHEY, CDR2 SMNVEV (reference sequence). The V gene lost 2 bases and the J gene lost 2 bases, with 6 bases spanning the gap. CDR3 length: 13 residues. CDR3 amino acids: CASSLRGQETQYF. The DNA of the CDR3 is TGTGCCAGCAGTTTAAGGGGACAAGAGACCCAGTACTTC.

The rearrangement uses TRBV5-1 and TRBJ2-1, with a possible D match to TRBD1 (6 bases). The germline V and J ends were trimmed by 6 bases and 6 bases, with 16 bases remaining between them. The CDR3 totals 14 residues. Germline lookup yields CDR1 SGHRS and CDR2 YFSETQ. CDR3 residues: CASITGPQTNEQFF. For the CDR3, the DNA is TGCGCCAGCATCACAGGGCCCCAAACCAATGAGCAGTTCTTC.

This chain links TRBV6-5 with TRBJ1-1; unclear D gene. The CDR3 contains 14 residues. The V and J ends lost 2 bases and 3 bases respectively, with 10 bases between them. Germline assignment: CDR1 MNHEY and CDR2 SVGAGI. CDR3 amino acids: CASSYVGLYTEAFF. As DNA, the CDR3 is TGTGCCAGCAGTTACGTGGGCTTGTACACTGAAGCTTTCTTT.

This chain uses TRBV5-1 with TRBJ1-1, with no clear D. There are 13 residues in the CDR3. Germline V lookup: CDR1 SGHRS, CDR2 YFSETQ. Trimming removed 3 bases from V and 1 base from J, with 7 bases in between. CDR3 nucleotide sequence: TGCGCCAGCAGCTCCCGGGGGAACACTGAAGCTTTCTTT. Encoded protein: CASSSRGNTEAFF.

The chain has TRBV14 and TRBJ1-2, with TRBD1 identical over 10 bases. CDR1 and CDR2 from the germline V gene are SGHDN and FVKESK. CDR3 length: 14 amino acids. V gave up 4 bases and J gave up 8 bases; unmatched junction bases: 7. In DNA, the CDR3 is TGTGCCAGCAGCCCAGACAGGGGGCGAGGAGGCTACACCTTC. Protein: CASSPDRGRGGYTF. Full variable domain (outside the CDR3, taken from reference TRBV14 and TRBJ1-2): EAGVTQFPSHSVIEKGQTVTLRCDPISGHDNLYWYRRVMGKEIKFLLHFVKESKQDESGMPNNRFLAERTGGTYSTLKVQPAELEDSGVYFCASSPDRGRGGYTFGSGTRLTVV.

This clone was found once. The chain couples TRBV28 to TRBJ2-3; 8 bases are shared with TRBD1. The ends lost 5 bases at V and 4 bases at J; junction bases unmatched: 5. From germline, CDR1 is MDHEN and CDR2 SYDVKM. This CDR3 is built from 14 residues. In nucleotides, the CDR3 is TGTGCCAGCAGTATGGACAGGGAGGCAGATACGCAGTATTTT. Protein product: CASSMDREADTQYF.

A remark on this clone: Different DNA sequences within this sample yield the same CDR3. V is TRBV5-6 and J is TRBJ2-5; 8 bases map to TRBD2. The V segment lost 1 base and the J segment 4 bases; nucleotides outside the gene matches: 3. This CDR3 is built from 14 residues. Germline lookup yields CDR1 SGHDT and CDR2 YYEEEE. CDR3 nucleotide sequence: TGTGCCAGCAGCTTGTCAGCGGGAGTAGAGACCCAGTACTTC. Protein sequence: CASSLSAGVETQYF.

V gene TRBV11-2 combines with J gene TRBJ2-1; perhaps TRBD2 as D (5 bases). Per the germline V gene, CDR1 is SGHAT and CDR2 is FQNNGV. Trimming cost V 0 bases and J 7 bases, with 13 bases left between them. The CDR3 has 15 residues. The CDR3 DNA reads TGTGCCAGCAGCTTAGACGGGATTATTAGTAATGAGCAGTTCTTC. This gives the protein CASSLDGIISNEQFF.

This clone was recorded once. The rearrangement links TRBV28 to TRBJ1-3; D is unclear. The germline CDR1 and CDR2 sequences are MDHEN and SYDVKM. The CDR3 is made up of 15 amino acids. Trimming shortened V by 5 bases and J by 2 bases, and 13 bases separated the two germline ends. The CDR3 protein is CASSLLLSAGNTIYF. The DNA of the CDR3 is TGTGCCAGCAGTCTGCTTTTGTCAGCTGGAAACACCATATATTTT.

This rearrangement joins TRBV27 to TRBJ1-5, with 9 bases identical to TRBD1. V lost 5 bases to trimming and J lost 5 bases; unmatched junction nucleotides: 4. Germline CDR1 and CDR2: MNHEY and SMNVEV (reference sequence). CDR3 length: 14 residues. CDR3 sequence reads: CASSETGGYQPQHF. The DNA for the CDR3 is TGTGCCAGCAGTGAAACAGGGGGCTATCAGCCCCAGCATTTT.

The chain is built from TRBV5-1 and TRBJ2-5; 10 positions match TRBD1. The V and J ends lost 4 bases and 3 bases, in that order; junction bases with no gene match: 6. The CDR3 covers 15 residues. The germline CDR1 and CDR2 sequences are SGHRS and YFSETQ. CDR3 loop: CASSPVGQGKETQYF. For the CDR3, the DNA is TGCGCCAGCAGCCCGGTGGGACAGGGGAAAGAGACCCAGTACTTC.

The rearrangement links TRBV11-2 to TRBJ2-5; D unclear. Trimming cost V 3 bases and J 2 bases, with 13 bases left between them. Germline loops: CDR1 SGHAT, CDR2 FQNNGV. This CDR3 is 15 amino acids long. The CDR3 DNA reads as TGTGCCAGCAGCTTGATCCCGTCAGGACAAGAGACCCAGTACTTC. It translates to CASSLIPSGQETQYF.

The CDR3 region has the DNA TGCGCCAGCAGCGAGGGGGACACCGGGGAGCTGTTTTTT. Its protein is CASSEGDTGELFF. The rearrangement joins TRBV5-1 to TRBJ2-2, with D maybe TRBD1 (6 bases). This CDR3 region has 13 residues. The germline gives CDR1 SGHRS, CDR2 YFSETQ. Trimming took 4 bases from V and 3 from J, leaving 7 bases between them.

The chain employs TRBV2 and TRBJ2-2; TRBD2 agrees at 12 bases. Losses at the gene ends were 3 bases for V and 7 bases for J; bases not matched to a gene: 9. This CDR3 region has 17 residues. Germline V gene data show CDR1 as SNHLY and CDR2 as FYNNEI. In DNA, the CDR3 is TGTGCCAGCAGTGACCCTTCTAGCGGGGGGGCCTTCGGGGAGCTGTTTTTT. Its translation is CASSDPSSGGAFGELFF. The full variable domain, its missing parts supplied by reference TRBV2 and TRBJ2-2, is EPEVTQTPSHQVTQMGQEVILRCVPISNHLYFYWYRQILGQKVEFLVSFYNNEISEKSEIFDDQFSVERPDGSNFTLKIRSTKLEDSAMYFCASSDPSSGGAFGELFFGEGSRLTVL.